This TCR beta chain was identified during a study of blood T cell repertoires in COVID-19 (TCRdb year 2020). Regarding the complete study: Samples from collaborators originated in the United States, Italy and Spain and spanned both the acute and convalescent phases of COVID-19. The material from the prospective study consisted of cDNA or gDNA derived from T cells, B-cell-depleted T cells, or PBMCs. Deeply sampled blood TCRbeta repertoires from subjects exposed to, actively infected with, or recovered from COVID-19 were included in the dataset. The repertoires were made available in a free public database intended to serve as a resource for research on the immune response to SARS-CoV-2. The samples were drawn from the first 160 participants of the ongoing ImmuneRACE study and from some 1,300 subjects provided by 6 global collaborators. Nearly every sample came with metadata listing a de-identified subject ID, COVID-19 status, age in years and sex. Where available, HLA class I and class II types were taken from metadata supplied by the sample provider and were not determined by assay-based typing.

Each collaborating institution followed its own protocols to collect whole blood in K2EDTA tubes. For TCRbeta analysis, collaborators shipped samples in one of three forms: frozen whole blood, isolated PBMCs, or DNA extracted from either of those sample types. The immunoSEQ Assay, a bias-controlled multiplex PCR, was used to amplify TCRbeta CDR3 regions from genomic DNA. The paper's processing steps were these. Nucleated cell counts per sample were estimated from amplification of reference gene primers within the assay. To quantify the absolute abundance of each unique TCRbeta CDR3 rearrangement, sequence reads were collapsed and filtered. Productive Simpson clonality was computed per sample as the square root of Simpson's diversity index over productive rearrangements. What TCRdb holds here is the immuneACCESS table cut down to in-frame rearrangements. Part of the clones is not present; checked against another copy, under half of the missing clones reflect an unresolved V gene, and the others are unexplained. That table is the source of V, J and clone size, and D and trimming were worked out from the DNA. This sample holds around 290,000 clones; 80% to 90% were observed only once. The top ten hold approximately 4.2% of the sample.

The study at large found these results: How much clinical and demographic metadata was included differed by source and by participant, and the metadata was provided uncurated.

Relative to germline, V is missing 4 bases and J is missing 1 base, with 13 bases of the junction outside any gene match. CDR1 SGHVS and CDR2 FNYEAQ were looked up in the germline V gene. Its CDR3 holds 18 amino acids, cysteine through phenylalanine. CDR3 DNA is the only sequence kept; it has 54 bases, read in frame from the first base. Details on this clone: Which antigen it targets is not known. Base qualities are not recorded, but no much larger clone differs from it by a single base.

Sample: peripheral blood. The V and J genes are TRBV7-6 and TRBJ1-2; 9 middle bases align to TRBD1. The clonotype originates from a man in his forties with acute or convalescent COVID-19. The DNA sequence is as follows: TGTGCCAGCAGCTCCCTCACAGGGGGCGCAAAGGATAACTATGGCTACACCTTC. The encoded protein is CASSSLTGGAKDNYGYTF.